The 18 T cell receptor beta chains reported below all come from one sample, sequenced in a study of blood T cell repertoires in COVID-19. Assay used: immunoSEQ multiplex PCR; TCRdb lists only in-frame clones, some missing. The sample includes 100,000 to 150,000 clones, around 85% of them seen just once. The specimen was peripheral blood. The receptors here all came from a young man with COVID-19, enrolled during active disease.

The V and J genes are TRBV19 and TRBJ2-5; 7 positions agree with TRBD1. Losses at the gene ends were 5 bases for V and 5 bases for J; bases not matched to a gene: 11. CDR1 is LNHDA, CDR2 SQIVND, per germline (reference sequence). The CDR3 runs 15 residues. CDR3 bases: TGTGCCAGTAGTCCCGGACAGGTCTTCGTGGAGACCCAGTACTTC. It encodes CASSPGQVFVETQYF.

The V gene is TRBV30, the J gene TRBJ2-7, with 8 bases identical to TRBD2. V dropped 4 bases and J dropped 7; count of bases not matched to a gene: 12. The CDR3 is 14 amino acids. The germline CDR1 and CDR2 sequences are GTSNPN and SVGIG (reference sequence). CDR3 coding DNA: TGTGCCTGGACTGCAAGCGGGGGCCGGGGGGAGCAGTACTTC. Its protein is CAWTASGGRGEQYF.

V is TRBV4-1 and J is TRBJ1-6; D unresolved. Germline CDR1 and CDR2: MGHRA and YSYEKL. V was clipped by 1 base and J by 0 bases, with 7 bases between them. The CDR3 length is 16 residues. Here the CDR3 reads CASSQVLSSYNSPLHF. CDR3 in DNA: TGCGCCAGCAGCCAAGTACTAAGCTCCTATAATTCACCCCTCCACTTT.

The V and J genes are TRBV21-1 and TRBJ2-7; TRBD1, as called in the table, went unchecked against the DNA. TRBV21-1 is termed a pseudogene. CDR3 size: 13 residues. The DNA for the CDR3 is TGTGCCAGCCCCCAGGGGCTTACCTACGAGCAGTACTTC. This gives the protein CASPQGLTYEQYF.

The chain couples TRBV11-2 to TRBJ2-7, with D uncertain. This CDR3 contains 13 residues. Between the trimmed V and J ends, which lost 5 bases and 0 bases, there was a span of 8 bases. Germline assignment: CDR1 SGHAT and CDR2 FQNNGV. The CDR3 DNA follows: TGTGCCAGCAGCCCGCCGGTCTCCTACGAGCAGTACTTC. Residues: CASSPPVSYEQYF.

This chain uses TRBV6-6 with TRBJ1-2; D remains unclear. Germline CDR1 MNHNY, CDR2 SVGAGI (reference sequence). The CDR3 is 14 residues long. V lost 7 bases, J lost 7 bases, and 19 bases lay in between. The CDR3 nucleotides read TGTGCCAGCACCAAACTCGTGTGGGCGGGTGGCTACACCTTC. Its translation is CASTKLVWAGGYTF.

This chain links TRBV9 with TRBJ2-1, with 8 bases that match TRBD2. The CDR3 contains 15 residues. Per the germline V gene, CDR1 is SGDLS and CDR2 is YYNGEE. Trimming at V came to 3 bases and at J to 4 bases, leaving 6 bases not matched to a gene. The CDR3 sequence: CASSALAGPYNEQFF. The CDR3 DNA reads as TGTGCCAGCAGCGCGTTAGCGGGGCCATACAATGAGCAGTTCTTC.

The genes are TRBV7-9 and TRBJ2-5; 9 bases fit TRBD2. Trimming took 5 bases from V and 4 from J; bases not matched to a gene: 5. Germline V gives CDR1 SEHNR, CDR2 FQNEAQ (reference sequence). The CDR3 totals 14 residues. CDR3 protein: CASSPGTSRETQYF. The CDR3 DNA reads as TGTGCCAGCAGCCCCGGGACTAGCCGAGAGACCCAGTACTTC.

CDR3 amino acids: CASSFPRGSNTGELFF. For the CDR3, the DNA is TGTGCCAGCAGCTTTCCCCGGGGGTCGAACACCGGGGAGCTGTTTTTT. The chain combines TRBV11-3 with TRBJ2-2; possible D gene TRBD2, 6 bases. The CDR3 is 16 residues long. The germline gives CDR1 SGHNT, CDR2 YENEEA. V shed 3 bases and J shed 0 bases, with 11 bases lying between them. Looking up the rest from reference TRBV11-3 and TRBJ2-2 gives the full variable domain: EAGVVQSPRYKIIEKKQPVAFWCNPISGHNTLYWYLQNLGQGPELLIRYENEEAVDDSQLPKDRFSAERLKGVDSTLKIQPAELGDSAVYLCASSFPRGSNTGELFFGEGSRLTVL.

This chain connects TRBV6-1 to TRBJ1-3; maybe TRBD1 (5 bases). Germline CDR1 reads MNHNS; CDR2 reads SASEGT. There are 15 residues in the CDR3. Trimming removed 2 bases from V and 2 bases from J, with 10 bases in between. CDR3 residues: CASSETAGTGNTIYF. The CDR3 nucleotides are TGTGCCAGCAGTGAAACGGCAGGGACTGGAAACACCATATATTTT.

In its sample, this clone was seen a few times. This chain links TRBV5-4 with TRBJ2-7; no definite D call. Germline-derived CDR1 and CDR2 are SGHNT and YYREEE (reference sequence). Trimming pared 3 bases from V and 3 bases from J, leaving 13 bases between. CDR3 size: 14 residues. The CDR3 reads CASSSSDSFYEQYF. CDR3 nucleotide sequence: TGTGCCAGCAGCTCTTCAGACTCGTTCTACGAGCAGTACTTC.

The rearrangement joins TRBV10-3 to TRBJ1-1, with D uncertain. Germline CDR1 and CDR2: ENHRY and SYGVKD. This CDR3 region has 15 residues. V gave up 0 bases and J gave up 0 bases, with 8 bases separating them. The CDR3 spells CAISESRWVNTEAFF. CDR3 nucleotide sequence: TGTGCCATCAGTGAGTCCAGGTGGGTGAACACTGAAGCTTTCTTT.

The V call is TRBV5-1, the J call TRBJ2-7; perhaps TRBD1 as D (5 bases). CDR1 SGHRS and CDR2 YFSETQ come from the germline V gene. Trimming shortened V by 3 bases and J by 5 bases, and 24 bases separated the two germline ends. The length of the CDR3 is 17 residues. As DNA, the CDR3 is TGCGCCAGCAGCTCCCCCCAGGGTGCCACTTTAGAGGACGAGCAGTACTTC. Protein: CASSSPQGATLEDEQYF.

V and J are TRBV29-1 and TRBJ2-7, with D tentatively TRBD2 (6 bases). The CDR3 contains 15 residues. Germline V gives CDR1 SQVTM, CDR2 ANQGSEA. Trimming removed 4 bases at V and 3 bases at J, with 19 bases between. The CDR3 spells CSVGPSEGSSYEQYF. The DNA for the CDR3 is TGCAGCGTTGGGCCTAGCGAGGGGTCAAGCTACGAGCAGTACTTC.

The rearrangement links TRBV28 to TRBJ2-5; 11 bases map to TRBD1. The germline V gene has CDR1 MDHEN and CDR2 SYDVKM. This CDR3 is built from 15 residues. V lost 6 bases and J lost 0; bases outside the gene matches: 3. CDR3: CASRGTGGYQETQYF. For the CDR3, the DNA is TGTGCCAGCAGGGGGACAGGGGGTTACCAAGAGACCCAGTACTTC. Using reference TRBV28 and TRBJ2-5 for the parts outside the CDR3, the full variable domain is DVKVTQSSRYLVKRTGEKVFLECVQDMDHENMFWYRQDPGLGLRLIYFSYDVKMKEKGDIPEGYSVSREKKERFSLILESASTNQTSMYLCASRGTGGYQETQYFGPGTRLLVL.

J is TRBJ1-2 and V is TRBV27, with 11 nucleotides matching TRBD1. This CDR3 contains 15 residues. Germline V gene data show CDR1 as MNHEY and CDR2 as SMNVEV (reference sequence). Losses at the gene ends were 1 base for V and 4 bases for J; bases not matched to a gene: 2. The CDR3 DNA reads TGTGCCAGCAGTTTATTCGGACAGGGGGCCTATGGCTACACCTTC. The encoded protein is CASSLFGQGAYGYTF.

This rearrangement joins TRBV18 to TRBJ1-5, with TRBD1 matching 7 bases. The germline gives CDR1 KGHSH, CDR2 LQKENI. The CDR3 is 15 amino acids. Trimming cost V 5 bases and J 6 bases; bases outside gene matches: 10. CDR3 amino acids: CASSTSGQVSQPQHF. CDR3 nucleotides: TGTGCCAGCTCAACGAGCGGACAGGTGAGTCAGCCCCAGCATTTT.

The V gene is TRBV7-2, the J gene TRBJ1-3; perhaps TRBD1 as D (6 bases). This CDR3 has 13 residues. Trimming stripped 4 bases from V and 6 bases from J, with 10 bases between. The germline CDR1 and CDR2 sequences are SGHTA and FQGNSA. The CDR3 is CASSSTGQNTIYF. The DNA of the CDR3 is TGTGCCAGCAGCTCCACGGGACAAAACACCATATATTTT. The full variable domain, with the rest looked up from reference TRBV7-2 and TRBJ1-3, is GAGVSQSPSNKVTEKGKDVELRCDPISGHTALYWYRQSLGQGLEFLIYFQGNSAPDKSGLPSDRFSAERTGGSVSTLTIQRTQQEDSAVYLCASSSTGQNTIYFGEGSWLTVV.